These 3 T cell receptor beta chains were sequenced from one sample in a study of T cell repertoires in cytomegalovirus infection. Which antigens these TCRs recognize remains unknown. TCRdb recomputed calls from the reads with MiXCR, one row per CDR3 protein. The sample records fewer than 350,000 distinct CDR3 sequences, about 28% being singletons. Here the sequenced sample was cultured PBMCs, taken from culture after CMV antigen stimulation. The receptors here all came from a human donor in good health (CMV status not recorded). Some clones in this sample may be carry-over from other donors' samples.

The rearrangement joins TRBV28 to TRBJ1-1; no reliable D call. Looked up from germline, CDR1 is MDHEN and CDR2 is SYDVKM. There are 13 residues in the CDR3. Trimming shortened V by 2 bases and J by 6 bases, and 10 bases separated the two germline ends. The CDR3 reads CASSLRRGAEAFF. DNA for the CDR3: TGTGCCAGCAGTTTAAGGCGGGGAGCTGAAGCTTTCTTT.

This clonotype was counted a single time. The chain uses TRBV29-1 and TRBJ2-3; D may be TRBD1 (5 bases). V was shortened by 4 bases and J by 2 bases, with 7 bases between the two germline ends. CDR1 is SQVTM, CDR2 ANQGSEA, per germline. This CDR3 has 12 amino acids. The CDR3 bases are TGCAGCGTTGTGGGGCCCACAGATACGCAGTATTTT. It codes for CSVVGPTDTQYF.

The V and J genes are TRBV27 and TRBJ1-4; 8 bases map to TRBD1. V was pared by 2 bases and J by 7 bases, with 21 bases of the junction left unmatched. The V gene's germline CDR1 is MNHEY and CDR2 SMNVEV (reference sequence). CDR3 length: 20 amino acids. The CDR3 here is CASSLRFGATTGGLGEKLFF. DNA of the CDR3: TGTGCCAGCAGTTTAAGGTTTGGGGCGACCACAGGGGGATTGGGTGAAAAACTGTTTTTT.